Described below is a single TCR beta chain sequence and its context. Sequenced by immunoSEQ multiplex PCR; TCRdb stores in-frame clones only, minus some. The repertoire has 50,000 to 70,000 clones, 90% to 95% of them found once; the top ten carry almost 6%. The CDR3 is 16 residues long. Germline V gene lookup returns CDR1 LGHNA and CDR2 YSLEER. J gave up 4 bases and V 1 base, and 7 bases lay outside the gene matches. This sample is part of a study of cytomegalovirus exposure and HLA in healthy donors. J is TRBJ2-3 and V is TRBV4-3; TRBD1 agrees at 8 bases. This sequence originates from a woman younger than 35 in good health and CMV-seropositive. Input material: PBMCs. CDR3 nucleotide sequence: TGCGCCAGCAGCCAAGCCGACAGGGGTGAATCAGATACGCAGTATTTT. Translating it yields CASSQADRGESDTQYF.